Each of the 19 T cell receptor beta chains below was sequenced from the same sample in a study of control samples from healthy donors and cancer patients (dated by TCRdb to 2020 to 2022). To prepare the library, the immunoSEQ multiplex PCR assay was applied. TCRdb carries this immuneACCESS record with in-frame sequences only. Its versions omit some clonotypes, under half of them owing to an unresolved V gene in the studies checked, with the rest unexplained. The sample table holds about 180,000 clones, of which around nine tenths were seen once. In total, the top ten clones hold just over 1.4% of the sample. The sample was blood. The receptors here all came from a man aged 25-40 years in good health.

The rearrangement joins TRBV15 to TRBJ1-1; D gene uncertain. There are 15 residues in the CDR3. Trimming left V 0 bases short and J 4 bases short, with 12 bases between. Germline V gives CDR1 LNHNV, CDR2 YYDKDF (reference sequence). The chain's CDR3 is CATSRDRKGGTEAFF. CDR3 in DNA: TGTGCCACCAGCAGAGATCGGAAGGGCGGCACTGAAGCTTTCTTT.

The chain combines TRBV5-4 with TRBJ2-1, with 7 bases lining up with TRBD2. J lost 4 bases, V lost 3 bases, and 10 bases had no gene match. This CDR3 has 16 residues. The germline V gene encodes CDR1 SGHNT and CDR2 YYREEE (reference sequence). DNA for the CDR3: TGTGCCAGCAGCTCCCAGGCTAGCGGAACTTACAATGAGCAGTTCTTC. Translated: CASSSQASGTYNEQFF.

The chain recombines TRBV3-1 (or the pseudogene TRBV3-2) with TRBJ2-1, with TRBD2 matching 12 bases. Germline V gene data show CDR1 as LGHDT and CDR2 as YNNKEL (reference sequence). Trimming took 3 bases from V and 2 from J; bases not matched to a gene: 5. The CDR3 runs 17 residues. Here the CDR3 reads CASSHRTSGVTYNEQFF. The CDR3 bases are TGTGCCAGCAGCCACAGGACTAGCGGGGTTACCTACAATGAGCAGTTCTTC.

The CDR3 bases are TGTGCCATCGCCTGGGACAGGGCCTACGAGCAGTACTTC. Translated: CAIAWDRAYEQYF. The V call is TRBV10-3, the J call TRBJ2-7, with TRBD1 matching 9 bases. The germline V gene encodes CDR1 ENHRY and CDR2 SYGVKD. This CDR3 comprises 13 residues. Trimming cost V 8 bases and J 2 bases; bases outside gene matches: 4.

The chain uses TRBV6-5 and TRBJ2-7; D possibly matches TRBD1 or TRBD2 (5 bases each). The CDR3 sequence is 14 residues long. V lost 8 bases, J lost 4 bases, and 18 bases lay in between. Germline V gives CDR1 MNHEY, CDR2 SVGAGI. CDR3 loop: CASAHRDRGYEQYF. The CDR3 nucleotides read TGTGCCAGCGCTCACCGGGACCGCGGATACGAGCAGTACTTC.

The genes are TRBV15 and TRBJ1-4; maybe TRBD1 (5 bases). Trimming took 3 bases from V and 4 from J, leaving 12 bases between them. The CDR3 has 15 amino acids. CDR1 and CDR2 from the germline V gene are LNHNV and YYDKDF (reference sequence). CDR3 sequence: CATSREQVYNEKLFF. CDR3 DNA: TGTGCCACCAGCAGGGAACAGGTTTATAATGAAAAACTGTTTTTT.

This clone was recorded once. The chain couples TRBV6-5 to TRBJ2-7; 9 bases align to TRBD1. Germline trimming cut 9 bases from V and 4 bases from J; bases unmatched to any gene: 7. Per the germline V gene, CDR1 is MNHEY and CDR2 is SVGAGI. CDR3 length: 13 amino acids. CDR3 sequence reads: CASVTGGYYEQYF. The CDR3 region has the DNA TGTGCCAGTGTTACAGGGGGCTATTACGAGCAGTACTTC.

The rearrangement links TRBV6-5 to TRBJ2-7; possibly TRBD1 for D (7 bases). CDR1 MNHEY and CDR2 SVGAGI come from the germline V gene. V was pared by 6 bases and J by 3 bases, with 15 bases between. This CDR3 has 14 residues. The CDR3: CASRGGTVYYEQYF. CDR3 nucleotide sequence: TGTGCCAGCAGAGGGGGGACAGTGTACTACGAGCAGTACTTC.

CDR3 region: CATSDPRQGSGANVLTF. Written as DNA, the CDR3 is TGTGCCACCAGTGATCCTCGACAGGGTTCCGGGGCCAACGTCCTGACTTTC. This rearrangement joins TRBV24-1 to TRBJ2-6; 7 bases align to TRBD1. Losses at the gene ends were 3 bases for V and 4 bases for J; bases not matched to a gene: 8. This CDR3 is 17 amino acids long. Germline assignment: CDR1 KGHDR and CDR2 SFDVKD.

The genes are TRBV29-1 and TRBJ2-7; TRBD1 agrees at 7 bases. V dropped 5 bases and J dropped 2; count of bases not matched to a gene: 12. The germline V gene encodes CDR1 SQVTM and CDR2 ANQGSEA. The CDR3 has 15 amino acids. The CDR3 coding sequence is TGCAGCGTTCTCAAATTACGCGACAGGGCCTACGAGCAGTACTTC. Translation: CSVLKLRDRAYEQYF.

The chain joins TRBV7-2 to TRBJ2-3; tentative D call: TRBD2 (7 bases). Trimming removed 5 bases at V and 5 bases at J, with 23 bases between. Germline CDR1 is SGHTA and CDR2 is FQGNSA. The CDR3 contains 17 residues. CDR3 nucleotides: TGTGCCAGCAGCGTAGGGTATGGGAGGGGGGGCAGAGATACGCAGTATTTT. Translating it yields CASSVGYGRGGRDTQYF.

This clone is a singleton in its sample. V is TRBV10-1 and J is TRBJ2-2; 8 bases are shared with TRBD1. Germline V CDR1 and CDR2: WNHNN, SYGVQD (reference sequence). The CDR3 has 15 residues. The junction had 3 bases not matched to a gene; V was cut back by 4 bases and J by 2 bases. CDR3 DNA sequence: TGCGCCAGCAGTGTGGACAGGGTCAACACCGGGGAGCTGTTTTTT. Protein: CASSVDRVNTGELFF.

The gene calls are TRBV6-4 and TRBJ1-5; 9 nucleotides align to TRBD1. The CDR3 sequence is 15 residues long. The J segment lost 0 bases and the V segment lost 6 bases, leaving 3 bases of the junction unmatched. Germline V gives CDR1 MRHNA, CDR2 SNTAGT. This CDR3 is CASRDRGDSNQPQHF. The CDR3 nucleotides are TGTGCCAGCAGAGACAGGGGGGATAGCAATCAGCCCCAGCATTTT.

The chain joins TRBV5-5 to TRBJ1-5; D perhaps matches TRBD1 (5 bases). V lost 2 bases and J lost 4, with 13 bases in between. CDR3 length: 15 amino acids. Germline values: CDR1 SGHKS, CDR2 YYEKEE (reference sequence). In nucleotides, the CDR3 is TGTGCCAGCAGCTTTCAGGGTTGGAAGAATCAGCCCCAGCATTTT. Amino acids: CASSFQGWKNQPQHF.

The V call is TRBV18, the J call TRBJ1-5; possible D gene TRBD1, 5 bases. The germline V and J ends were trimmed by 3 bases and 4 bases, with 7 bases remaining between them. Germline CDR1 and CDR2: KGHSH and LQKENI. This CDR3 is 13 amino acids long. The CDR3 sequence is CASSPQGNQPQHF. The CDR3 DNA follows: TGTGCCAGCTCACCCCAGGGAAATCAGCCCCAGCATTTT.

Details on this clone: The sample holds other DNA sequences that translate to the same CDR3. The genes are TRBV3-1 (or the pseudogene TRBV3-2) and TRBJ2-5; 10 bases line up with TRBD2. Germline CDR1 reads LGHDT; CDR2 reads YNNKEL (reference sequence). The V gene end was trimmed by 2 bases and the J gene end by 5 bases; junction bases not matched to a gene: 8. CDR3 length: 16 amino acids. CDR3 in DNA: TGTGCCAGCAGCCAAAGCGGTCAGCGGGGGGGGGAGACCCAGTACTTC. Residues: CASSQSGQRGGETQYF.

The V gene is TRBV27, the J gene TRBJ2-7; TRBD2 matches 10 bases. The CDR3 contains 15 residues. The J segment lost 1 base and the V segment lost 5 bases, leaving 5 bases of the junction unmatched. In germline, CDR1 is MNHEY, CDR2 SMNVEV (reference sequence). CDR3 sequence (DNA): TGTGCCAGCAGTGTAGCTAGCGGGAGATCCTACGAGCAGTACTTC. Translated, it gives CASSVASGRSYEQYF.

The chain has TRBV7-9 and TRBJ2-6; TRBD2 aligns across 7 bases. The CDR3 consists of 18 residues. V dropped 2 bases and J dropped 1; count of bases not matched to a gene: 8. Germline V gene data show CDR1 as SEHNR and CDR2 as FQNEAQ (reference sequence). In DNA, the CDR3 is TGTGCCAGCAGCTTAAGAACAACGGGACTATCTGGGGCCAACGTCCTGACTTTC. It encodes CASSLRTTGLSGANVLTF.

This chain links TRBV11-1 with TRBJ2-1; 11 bases match TRBD1. Germline CDR1 and CDR2: SGHAT and FQDESV (reference sequence). Unmatched junction bases numbered 3, after V lost 5 bases and J lost 0 bases. This CDR3 is 16 amino acids long. CDR3 nucleotide sequence: TGTGCCAGCAGCACCGGGACAGGGGGCTCCTACAATGAGCAGTTCTTC. Protein product: CASSTGTGGSYNEQFF.